This T cell receptor (beta chain) was recorded in a study of high-grade serous ovarian cancer treatment subgroups. Study summary: Samples averaged around 13,000 reads and roughly 7,500 unique TCR beta rearrangements.

Tumor samples were obtained before definitive surgery or chemotherapy. The method was immunoSEQ multiplex PCR; TCRdb's version includes in-frame clones alone and lacks a portion of them. The sample includes thousands of clones, more than 85% of them seen just once. The receptor comes from a human donor with high-grade serous ovarian cancer. Sample: tumor tissue.

Written as DNA, the CDR3 is TGTGCCAGCAGCTTGGCTGGCTGGGGTAACACAGATACGCAGTATTTT. As protein: CASSLAGWGNTDTQYF. The chain is built from TRBV5-6 and TRBJ2-3, with D unclear. Per germline, CDR1 SGHDT and CDR2 YYEEEE. V was clipped by 0 bases and J by 2 bases, with 13 bases between them. The CDR3 spans 16 residues.